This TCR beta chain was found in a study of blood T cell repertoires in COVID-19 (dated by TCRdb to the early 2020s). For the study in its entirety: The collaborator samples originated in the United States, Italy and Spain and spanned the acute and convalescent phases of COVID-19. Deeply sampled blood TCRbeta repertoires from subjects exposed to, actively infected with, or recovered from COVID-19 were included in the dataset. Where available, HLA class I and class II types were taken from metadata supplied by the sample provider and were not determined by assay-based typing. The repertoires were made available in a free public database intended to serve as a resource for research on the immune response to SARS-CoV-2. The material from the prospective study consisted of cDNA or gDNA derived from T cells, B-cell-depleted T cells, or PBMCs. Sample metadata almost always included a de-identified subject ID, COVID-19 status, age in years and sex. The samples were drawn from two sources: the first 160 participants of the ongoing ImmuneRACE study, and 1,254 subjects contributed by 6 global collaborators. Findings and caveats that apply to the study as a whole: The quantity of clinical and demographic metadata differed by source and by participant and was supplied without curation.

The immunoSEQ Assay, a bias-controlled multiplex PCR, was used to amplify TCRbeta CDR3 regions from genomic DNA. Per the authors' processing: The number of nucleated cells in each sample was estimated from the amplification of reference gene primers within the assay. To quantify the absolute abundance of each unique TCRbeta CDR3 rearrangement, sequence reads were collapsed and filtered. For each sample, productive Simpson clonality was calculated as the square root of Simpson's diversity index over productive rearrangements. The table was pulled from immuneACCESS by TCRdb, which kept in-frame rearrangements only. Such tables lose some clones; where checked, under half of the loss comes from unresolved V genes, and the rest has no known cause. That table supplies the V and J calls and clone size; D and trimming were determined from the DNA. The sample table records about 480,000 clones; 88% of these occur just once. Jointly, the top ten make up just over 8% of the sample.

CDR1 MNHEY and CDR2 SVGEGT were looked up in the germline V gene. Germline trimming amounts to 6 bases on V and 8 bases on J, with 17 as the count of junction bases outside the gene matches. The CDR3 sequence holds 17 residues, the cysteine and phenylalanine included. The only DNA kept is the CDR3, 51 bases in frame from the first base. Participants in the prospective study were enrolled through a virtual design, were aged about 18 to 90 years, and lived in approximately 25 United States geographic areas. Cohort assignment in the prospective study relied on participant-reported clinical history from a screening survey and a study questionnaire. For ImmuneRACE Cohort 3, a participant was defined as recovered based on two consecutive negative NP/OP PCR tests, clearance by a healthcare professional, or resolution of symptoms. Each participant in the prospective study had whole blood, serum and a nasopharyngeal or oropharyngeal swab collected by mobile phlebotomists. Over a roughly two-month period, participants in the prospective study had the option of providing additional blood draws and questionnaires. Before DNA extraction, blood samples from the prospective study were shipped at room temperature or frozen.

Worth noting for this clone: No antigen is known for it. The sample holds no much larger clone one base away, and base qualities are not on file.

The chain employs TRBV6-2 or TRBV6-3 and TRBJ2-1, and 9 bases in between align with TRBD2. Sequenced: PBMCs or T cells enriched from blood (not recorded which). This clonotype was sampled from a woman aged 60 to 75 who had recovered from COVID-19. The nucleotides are TGTGCCAGCAGCCCACCCCTCTTTGCGGGGGGGGTCCATGAGCAGTTCTTC. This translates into CASSPPLFAGGVHEQFF.